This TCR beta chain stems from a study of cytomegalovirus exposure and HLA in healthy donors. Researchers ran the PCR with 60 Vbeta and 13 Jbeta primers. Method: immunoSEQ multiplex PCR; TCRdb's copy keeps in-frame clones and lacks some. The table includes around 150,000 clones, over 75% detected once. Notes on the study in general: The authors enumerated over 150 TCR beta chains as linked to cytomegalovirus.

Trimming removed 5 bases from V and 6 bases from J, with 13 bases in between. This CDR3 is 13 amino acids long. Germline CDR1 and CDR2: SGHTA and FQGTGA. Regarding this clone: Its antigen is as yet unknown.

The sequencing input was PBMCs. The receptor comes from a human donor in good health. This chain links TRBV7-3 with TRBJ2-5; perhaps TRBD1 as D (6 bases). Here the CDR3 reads CASSPVGQQTQYF. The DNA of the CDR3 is TGTGCCAGCAGCCCAGTAGGACAGCAGACCCAGTACTTC. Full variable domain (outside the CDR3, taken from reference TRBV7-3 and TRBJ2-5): GAGVSQTPSNKVTEKGKYVELRCDPISGHTALYWYRQSLGQGPEFLIYFQGTGAADDSGLPNDRFFAVRPEGSVSTLKIQRTERGDSAVYLCASSPVGQQTQYFGPGTRLLVL.